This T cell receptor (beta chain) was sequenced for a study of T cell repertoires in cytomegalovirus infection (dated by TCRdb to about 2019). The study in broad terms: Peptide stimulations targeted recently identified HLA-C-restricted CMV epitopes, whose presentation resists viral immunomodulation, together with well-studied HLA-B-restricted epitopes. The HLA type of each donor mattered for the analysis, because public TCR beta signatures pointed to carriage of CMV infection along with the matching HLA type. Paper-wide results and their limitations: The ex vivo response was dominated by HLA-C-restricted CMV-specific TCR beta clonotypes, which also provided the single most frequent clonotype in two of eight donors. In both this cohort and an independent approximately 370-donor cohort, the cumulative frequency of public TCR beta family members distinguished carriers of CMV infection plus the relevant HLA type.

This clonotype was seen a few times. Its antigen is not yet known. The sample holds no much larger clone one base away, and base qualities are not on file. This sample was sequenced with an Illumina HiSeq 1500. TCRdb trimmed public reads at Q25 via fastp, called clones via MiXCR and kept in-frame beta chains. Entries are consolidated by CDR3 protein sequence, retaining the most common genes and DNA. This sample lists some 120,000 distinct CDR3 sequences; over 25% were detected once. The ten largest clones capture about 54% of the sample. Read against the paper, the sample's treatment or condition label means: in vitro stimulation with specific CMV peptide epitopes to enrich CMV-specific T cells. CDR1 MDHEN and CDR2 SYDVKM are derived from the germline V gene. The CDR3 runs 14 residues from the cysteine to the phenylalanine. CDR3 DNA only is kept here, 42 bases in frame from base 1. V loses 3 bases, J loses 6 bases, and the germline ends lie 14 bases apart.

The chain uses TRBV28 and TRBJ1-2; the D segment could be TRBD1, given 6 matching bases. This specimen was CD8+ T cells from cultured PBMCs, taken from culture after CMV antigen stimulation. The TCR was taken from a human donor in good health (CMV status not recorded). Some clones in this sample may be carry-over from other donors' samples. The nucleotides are TGTGCCAGCAGTTTCTCGCGGACAGCCAATGGCTACACCTTC. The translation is CASSFSRTANGYTF.